Below, one T cell receptor (beta chain) is given with its context. Between the trimmed V and J ends, which lost 6 bases and 8 bases, there was a span of 20 bases. Germline CDR1 LNHDA, CDR2 SQIVND (reference sequence). The CDR3 consists of 14 residues. A lack of ophthalmopathy progression within 18 months defined stable Graves' hyperthyroidism. From under 12 ml of fresh peripheral blood, PBMCs were isolated. The data were taken from a study of T cells in Graves' hyperthyroidism and ophthalmopathy. Study information: Before treatment of any kind, peripheral blood was taken at initial diagnosis.

Amplified TCR beta CDR3 regions came from RNA transcripts. A first-round RT-PCR of the TCR CDR3 used the HTBI primer set. MiXCR, applied by TCRdb to the multiplex PCR reads, yields one record per CDR3 protein. The sample carries about 300,000 distinct CDR3 sequences, roughly 17% recorded once. The origin of this receptor is a man aged 25 to 40 with Graves' hyperthyroidism. The rearrangement links TRBV19 to TRBJ2-7, with TRBD2 as a possible D gene (6 bases). Source material: blood. The CDR3 nucleotides are TGTGCCAGTAGAGTTAATACCCGGGACTTTAAGCAGTACTTC. The encoded protein is CASRVNTRDFKQYF.